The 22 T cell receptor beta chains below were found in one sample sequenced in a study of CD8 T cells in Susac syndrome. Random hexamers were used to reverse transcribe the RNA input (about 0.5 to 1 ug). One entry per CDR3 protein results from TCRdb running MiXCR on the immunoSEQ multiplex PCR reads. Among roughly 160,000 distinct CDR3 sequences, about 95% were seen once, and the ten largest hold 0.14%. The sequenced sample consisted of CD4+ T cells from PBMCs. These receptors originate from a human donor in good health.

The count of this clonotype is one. The CDR3 region has the DNA TGTGCCAGCAGCCCCTGGCAGGATATGAACACTGAAGCTTTCTTT. Amino acids: CASSPWQDMNTEAFF. The chain uses TRBV7-2 and TRBJ1-1, with D uncertain. CDR1 SGHTA and CDR2 FQGNSA come from the germline V gene. The CDR3 sequence is 15 residues long. V shed 5 bases and J shed 0 bases, with 13 bases lying between them.

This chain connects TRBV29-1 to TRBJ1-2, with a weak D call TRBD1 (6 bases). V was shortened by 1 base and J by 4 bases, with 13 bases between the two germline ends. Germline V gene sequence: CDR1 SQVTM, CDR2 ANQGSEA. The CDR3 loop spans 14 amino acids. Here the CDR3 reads CSVEGEQGLYGYTF. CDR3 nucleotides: TGCAGCGTTGAAGGTGAACAGGGCCTCTATGGCTACACCTTC. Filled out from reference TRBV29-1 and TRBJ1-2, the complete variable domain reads SAVISQKPSRDICQRGTSLTIQCQVDSQVTMMFWYRQQPGQSLTLIATANQGSEATYESGFVIDKFPISRPNLTFSTLTVSNMSPEDSSIYLCSVEGEQGLYGYTFGSGTRLTVV.

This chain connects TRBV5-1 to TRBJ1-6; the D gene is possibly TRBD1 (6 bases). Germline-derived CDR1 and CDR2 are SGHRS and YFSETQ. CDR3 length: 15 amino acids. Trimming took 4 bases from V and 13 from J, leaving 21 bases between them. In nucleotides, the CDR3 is TGCGCCAGCAGCCAACTCACGACAGGAATGACGCCCCTCCACTTT. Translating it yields CASSQLTTGMTPLHF.

Here the CDR3 reads CATNGQGYEQYF. CDR3 nucleotide sequence: TGTGCCACCAACGGACAGGGTTACGAGCAGTACTTC. This chain connects TRBV7-9 to TRBJ2-7; TRBD1 agrees at 8 bases. V lost 10 bases to trimming and J lost 4 bases; unmatched junction nucleotides: 6. CDR1 is SEHNR and CDR2 is FQNEAQ in the germline V gene (reference sequence). The CDR3 extends over 12 amino acids.

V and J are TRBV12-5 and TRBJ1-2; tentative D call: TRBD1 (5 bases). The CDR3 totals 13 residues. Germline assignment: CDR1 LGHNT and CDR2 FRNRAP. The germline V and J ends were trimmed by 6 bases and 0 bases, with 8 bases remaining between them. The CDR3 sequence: CASGRGANYGYTF. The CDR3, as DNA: TGTGCTAGTGGAAGGGGAGCTAACTATGGCTACACCTTC.

The CDR3 sequence is CASLASGEREQFF. The CDR3 nucleotides are TGTGCCAGCTTGGCTAGCGGGGAGCGGGAGCAGTTCTTC. The rearrangement uses TRBV6-2 or TRBV6-3 and TRBJ2-1; 9 bases agree with TRBD2. The V and J ends lost 8 bases and 10 bases, in that order; junction bases with no gene match: 9. Germline values: CDR1 MNHEY, CDR2 SVGEGT. This CDR3 is 13 amino acids long.

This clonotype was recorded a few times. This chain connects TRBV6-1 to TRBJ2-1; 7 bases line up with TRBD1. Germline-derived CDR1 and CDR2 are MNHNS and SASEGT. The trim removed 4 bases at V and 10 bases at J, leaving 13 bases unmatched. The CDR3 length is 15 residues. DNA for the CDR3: TGTGCCAGCAGTGGACGGACAGGCGTCTATGAGGAGCAGTTCTTC. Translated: CASSGRTGVYEEQFF.

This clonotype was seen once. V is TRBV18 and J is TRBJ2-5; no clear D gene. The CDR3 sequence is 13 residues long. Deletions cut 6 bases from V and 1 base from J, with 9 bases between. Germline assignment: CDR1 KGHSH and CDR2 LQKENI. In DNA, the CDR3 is TGTGCCAGCTCCGTCCGACTCCAAGAGACCCAGTACTTC. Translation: CASSVRLQETQYF. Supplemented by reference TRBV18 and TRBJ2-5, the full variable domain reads NAGVMQNPRHLVRRRGQEARLRCSPMKGHSHVYWYRQLPEEGLKFMVYLQKENIIDESGMPKERFSAEFPKEGPSILRIQQVVRGDSAAYFCASSVRLQETQYFGPGTRLLVL.

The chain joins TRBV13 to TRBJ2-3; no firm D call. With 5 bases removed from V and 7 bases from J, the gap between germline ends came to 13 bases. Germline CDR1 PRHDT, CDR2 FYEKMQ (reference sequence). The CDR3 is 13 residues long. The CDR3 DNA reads TGTGCCAGCAGCCCCCGGCCCGGCCATACGCAGTATTTT. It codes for CASSPRPGHTQYF.

DNA for the CDR3: TGTGCCAGCGTGAAACCCGGGGACCAAGAGACCCAGTACTTC. This gives the protein CASVKPGDQETQYF. This chain links TRBV6-2 or TRBV6-3 with TRBJ2-5, with a tentative D call TRBD2 (5 bases). Between the trimmed V and J ends, which lost 8 bases and 0 bases, there was a span of 13 bases. This CDR3 has 14 residues. Germline V CDR1 and CDR2: MNHEY, SVGEGT.

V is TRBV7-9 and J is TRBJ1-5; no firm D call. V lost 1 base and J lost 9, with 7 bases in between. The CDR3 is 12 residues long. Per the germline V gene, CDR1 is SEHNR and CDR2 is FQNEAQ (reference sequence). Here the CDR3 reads CASSLEGGPQHF. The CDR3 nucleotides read TGTGCCAGCAGCTTAGAAGGCGGGCCCCAGCATTTT.

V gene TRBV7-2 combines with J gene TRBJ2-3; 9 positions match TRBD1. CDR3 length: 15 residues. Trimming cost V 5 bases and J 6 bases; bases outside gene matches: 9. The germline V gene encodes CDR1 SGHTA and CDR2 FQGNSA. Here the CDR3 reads CASSPPGTGSDTQYF. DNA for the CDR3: TGTGCCAGCAGCCCGCCCGGGACAGGGAGCGATACGCAGTATTTT.

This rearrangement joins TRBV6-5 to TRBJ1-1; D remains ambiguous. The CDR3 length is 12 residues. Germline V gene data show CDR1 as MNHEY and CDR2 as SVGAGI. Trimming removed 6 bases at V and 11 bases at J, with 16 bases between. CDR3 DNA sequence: TGTGCCAGCAGCTCTGGCCTACGGTGGGCTTTCTTT. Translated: CASSSGLRWAFF.

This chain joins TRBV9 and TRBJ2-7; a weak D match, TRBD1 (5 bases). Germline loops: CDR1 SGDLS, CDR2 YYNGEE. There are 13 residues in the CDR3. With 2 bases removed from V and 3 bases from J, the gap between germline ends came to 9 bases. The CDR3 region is CASSVTGDYEQYF. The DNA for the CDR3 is TGTGCCAGCAGCGTTACAGGAGACTACGAGCAGTACTTC.

CDR3 bases: TGTGCCAGCAGTTCCCCCGATGGGGAGACCCAGTACTTC. Translated, it gives CASSSPDGETQYF. J is TRBJ2-5 and V is TRBV6-2 or TRBV6-3; D not certain. Germline V gene data show CDR1 as MNHEY and CDR2 as SVGEGT. Trimming cost V 4 bases and J 5 bases, with 11 bases left between them. This CDR3 region has 13 residues.

This CDR3 is CASSTDRVNQPQHF. The CDR3 nucleotides read TGTGCCAGCAGCACCGACAGGGTCAATCAGCCCCAGCATTTT. This chain joins TRBV12-3 or TRBV12-4 and TRBJ1-5; TRBD1 matches at 7 bases. The CDR3 runs 14 residues. Unmatched junction bases numbered 5, after V lost 6 bases and J lost 3 bases.

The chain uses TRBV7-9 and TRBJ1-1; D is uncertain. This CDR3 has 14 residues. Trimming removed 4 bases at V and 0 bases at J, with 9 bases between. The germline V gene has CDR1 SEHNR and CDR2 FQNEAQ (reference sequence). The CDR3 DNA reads TGTGCCAGCAGCTACAAACCGGTGAACACTGAAGCTTTCTTT. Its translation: CASSYKPVNTEAFF.

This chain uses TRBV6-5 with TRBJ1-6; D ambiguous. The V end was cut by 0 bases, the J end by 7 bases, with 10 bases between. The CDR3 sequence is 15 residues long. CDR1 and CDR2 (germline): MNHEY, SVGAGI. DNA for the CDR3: TGTGCCAGCAGTTACTCGAGAAGCCGGAATTCACCCCTCCACTTT. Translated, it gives CASSYSRSRNSPLHF.

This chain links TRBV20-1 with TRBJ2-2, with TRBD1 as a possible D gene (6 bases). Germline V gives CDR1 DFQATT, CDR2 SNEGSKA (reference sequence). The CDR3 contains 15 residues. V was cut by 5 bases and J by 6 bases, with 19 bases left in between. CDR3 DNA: TGCAGTGCTGGCTTGGGGGCGAGGGGATCCGGGGAGCTGTTTTTT. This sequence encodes CSAGLGARGSGELFF.

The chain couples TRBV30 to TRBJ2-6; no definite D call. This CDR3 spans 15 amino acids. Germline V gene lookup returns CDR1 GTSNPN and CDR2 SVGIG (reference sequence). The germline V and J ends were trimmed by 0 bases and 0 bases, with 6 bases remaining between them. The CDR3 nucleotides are TGTGCCTGGAGTGTACGGCCCTCTGGGGCCAACGTCCTGACTTTC. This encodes CAWSVRPSGANVLTF. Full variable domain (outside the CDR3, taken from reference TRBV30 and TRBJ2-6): SQTIHQWPATLVQPVGSPLSLECTVEGTSNPNLYWYRQAAGRGLQLLFYSVGIGQISSEVPQNLSASRPQDRQFILSSKKLLLSDSGFYLCAWSVRPSGANVLTFGAGSRLTVL.

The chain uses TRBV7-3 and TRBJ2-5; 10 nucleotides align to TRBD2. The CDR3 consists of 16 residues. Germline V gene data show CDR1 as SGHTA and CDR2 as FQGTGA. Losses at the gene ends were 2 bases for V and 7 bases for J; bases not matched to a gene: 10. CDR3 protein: CASSLSPSGGPTTQYF. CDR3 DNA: TGTGCCAGCAGCTTATCCCCTAGCGGGGGCCCGACGACCCAGTACTTC.

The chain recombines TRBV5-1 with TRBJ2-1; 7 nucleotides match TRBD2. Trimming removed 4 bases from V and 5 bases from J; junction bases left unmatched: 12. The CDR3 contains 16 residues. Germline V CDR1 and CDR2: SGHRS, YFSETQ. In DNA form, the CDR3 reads TGCGCCAGCAGCCTACGGAGCGGGGTCGCGAACAATGAGCAGTTCTTC. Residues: CASSLRSGVANNEQFF.